Below, 8 T cell receptor beta chains from the same sample are listed, as sequenced in a study of blood T cell repertoires in COVID-19 (dated by TCRdb to the early 2020s). The receptor library was made with the immunoSEQ multiplex PCR assay. TCRdb's version of the immuneACCESS table is confined to in-frame rearrangements and falls short of the full clone set. An unresolved V gene accounts for under half of the shortfall where checked; the remainder is of unknown origin. This sample lists about 370,000 clones; roughly nine tenths were detected once. The ten largest make up about 0.78% of the sample. Sequencing input: PBMCs or T cells enriched from blood (not recorded which). The source of these receptors is a woman between 35 and 50 years old who had been exposed to COVID-19.

V usage is TRBV9 and J usage is TRBJ1-3; D is undetermined. This CDR3 contains 15 residues. The germline CDR1 and CDR2 sequences are SGDLS and YYNGEE. Trimming removed 2 bases at V and 4 bases at J, with 13 bases between. CDR3 loop: CASSVTSGSGNTIYF. The CDR3 nucleotides read TGTGCCAGCAGCGTCACCTCGGGTAGCGGAAACACCATATATTTT.

The chain employs TRBV19 and TRBJ2-7; no reliable D call. The CDR3 extends over 15 amino acids. CDR1 LNHDA and CDR2 SQIVND come from the germline V gene (reference sequence). V was shortened by 5 bases and J by 3 bases, with 17 bases between the two germline ends. The CDR3 loop is CASSPRILKSYEQYF. For the CDR3, the DNA is TGTGCCAGTAGTCCCAGGATTCTAAAAAGCTACGAGCAGTACTTC.

The chain has TRBV5-5 and TRBJ1-1, with 11 bases fitting TRBD1. Germline loops: CDR1 SGHKS, CDR2 YYEKEE (reference sequence). After removal of 1 base from V and 3 bases from J, the junction contained 2 bases not matched to a gene. This CDR3 contains 15 residues. The CDR3 DNA reads TGTGCCAGCAGCTTGCGGGACAGGGGGGACACTGAAGCTTTCTTT. Its translation is CASSLRDRGDTEAFF.

The chain has TRBV18 and TRBJ1-2, with D maybe TRBD1 (5 bases). Germline CDR1 reads KGHSH; CDR2 reads LQKENI. The length of the CDR3 is 13 residues. Trimming took 3 bases from V and 6 from J, leaving 11 bases between them. CDR3 loop: CASSPYGGDGYTF. The DNA of the CDR3 is TGTGCCAGCTCACCCTACGGAGGGGATGGCTACACCTTC.

This clone came up once. The rearrangement joins TRBV7-9 to TRBJ1-5; the match to TRBD1 covers 9 bases. Looked up from germline, CDR1 is SEHNR and CDR2 is FQNEAQ (reference sequence). J lost 5 bases, V lost 4 bases, and 3 bases had no gene match. This CDR3 contains 14 residues. CDR3 protein: CASSSTGGDQPQHF. The CDR3 DNA follows: TGTGCCAGCAGCTCTACAGGGGGCGATCAGCCCCAGCATTTT.

The chain couples TRBV13 to TRBJ1-2; 7 bases line up with TRBD1. Losses at the gene ends were 3 bases for V and 4 bases for J; bases not matched to a gene: 5. Germline CDR1 and CDR2: PRHDT and FYEKMQ (reference sequence). The CDR3 runs 14 residues. The CDR3: CASSFTGARYGYTF. The DNA for the CDR3 is TGTGCCAGCAGCTTTACAGGGGCGCGCTATGGCTACACCTTC.

This rearrangement joins TRBV19 to TRBJ2-2, with 12 bases matching TRBD2. CDR1 and CDR2 (germline): LNHDA, SQIVND (reference sequence). The length of the CDR3 is 18 residues. Trimming removed 5 bases from V and 2 bases from J; junction bases left unmatched: 9. For the CDR3, the DNA is TGTGCCAGTAGTCCCCCGGGGGGACTAGCGGGTAACACCGGGGAGCTGTTTTTT. Protein: CASSPPGGLAGNTGELFF.

This chain connects TRBV6-5 to TRBJ1-1, with 10 bases lining up with TRBD1. The CDR3 sequence is 13 residues long. The V gene's germline CDR1 is MNHEY and CDR2 SVGAGI. J gave up 8 bases and V 7 bases, and 7 bases lay outside the gene matches. The CDR3, as DNA: TGTGCCAGCAAGGACAGGGGGGTTGGCGAAGCTTTCTTT. Translation gives CASKDRGVGEAFF.